One sample yielded the 11 T cell receptor beta chains listed below, sequenced in a study of STAT5B mutations in CD4+ large granular lymphocyte leukemia. Assay: immunoSEQ multiplex PCR; the TCRdb copy retains only in-frame clones and omits some. The sample carries some 27,000 clones, about 77% recorded once. The sample taken for sequencing was CD4+ T cells from blood buffy coats. The receptors derive from a human donor in good health.

CDR3 bases: TGTGCCTCCTGCCCGTGGCAGGGGGCGGGGGAGCTGTTTTTT. Protein: CASCPWQGAGELFF. The V and J genes are TRBV7-8 and TRBJ2-2; 8 nucleotides agree with TRBD1. Germline-derived CDR1 and CDR2 are SGHVS and FQNEAQ. This CDR3 contains 14 residues. Trimming cost V 11 bases and J 8 bases; bases outside gene matches: 13. The full variable domain, with the rest looked up from reference TRBV7-8 and TRBJ2-2, is GAGVSQSPRYKVAKRGQDVALRCDPISGHVSLFWYQQALGQGPEFLTYFQNEAQLDKSGLPSDRFFAERPEGSVSTLKIQRTQQEDSAVYLCASCPWQGAGELFFGEGSRLTVL.

This clone was picked up a small number of times. The V and J genes are TRBV11-3 and TRBJ1-6; no firm D call. This CDR3 contains 17 residues. V lost 5 bases, J lost 0 bases, and 14 bases lay in between. Germline assignment: CDR1 SGHNT and CDR2 YENEEA. The CDR3 here is CASSPQAPSSYNSPLHF. The CDR3 DNA reads TGTGCCAGCAGCCCCCAGGCCCCGAGCTCCTATAATTCACCCCTCCACTTT.

The genes are TRBV14 and TRBJ2-1; D might be TRBD1 (5 bases). CDR1 is SGHDN and CDR2 is FVKESK in the germline V gene. The V end was cut by 3 bases, the J end by 9 bases, with 15 bases between. CDR3 length equals 14 residues. Here the CDR3 reads CASSQGILGAEQFF. For the CDR3, the DNA is TGTGCCAGCAGCCAGGGTATTCTAGGGGCTGAGCAGTTCTTC.

V is TRBV2 and J is TRBJ2-2; unclear D gene. The germline gives CDR1 SNHLY, CDR2 FYNNEI. V lost 1 base to trimming and J lost 4 bases, with 10 bases between them. The CDR3 has 15 amino acids. The CDR3 DNA reads as TGTGCCAGCAGTGAAGTGCGCGGAGTCACCGGGGAGCTGTTTTTT. The encoded protein is CASSEVRGVTGELFF.

The chain is built from TRBV5-4 and TRBJ2-3; perhaps TRBD2 as D (6 bases). Trimming removed 4 bases at V and 2 bases at J, with 14 bases between. Germline V gene data show CDR1 as SGHNT and CDR2 as YYREEE (reference sequence). This CDR3 has 15 amino acids. CDR3 sequence: CASSPYSGPTDTQYF. The CDR3 DNA sequence: TGTGCCAGCAGCCCTTATAGCGGACCCACAGATACGCAGTATTTT.

This chain links TRBV7-2 with TRBJ2-1, with 11 bases matching TRBD2. V trimming: 1 base; J trimming: 8 bases; junction bases outside the gene matches: 1. The CDR3 runs to 14 residues. From germline, CDR1 is SGHTA and CDR2 FQGNSA. CDR3 residues: CASSLVGLADEQFF. CDR3 bases: TGTGCCAGCAGCTTAGTGGGACTAGCGGATGAGCAGTTCTTC.

This clone has a handful of counts. V gene TRBV10-3 combines with J gene TRBJ2-7; 8 bases map to TRBD1. CDR3 length: 14 residues. V lost 4 bases to trimming and J lost 0 bases; unmatched junction nucleotides: 2. From germline, CDR1 is ENHRY and CDR2 SYGVKD. CDR3 bases: TGTGCCATCAGTGGGGGGACAGGCTCCTACGAGCAGTACTTC. As protein: CAISGGTGSYEQYF.

V is TRBV7-6 and J is TRBJ2-5; D not certain. The CDR3 is 11 residues long. In germline, CDR1 is SGHVS, CDR2 FNYEAQ. V shed 8 bases and J shed 5 bases, with 9 bases lying between them. CDR3 bases: TGTGCCAGCTCCCATGGGGAGACCCAGTACTTC. Its translation is CASSHGETQYF.

The genes are TRBV28 and TRBJ2-5; D is possibly TRBD2 (5 bases). CDR1 and CDR2 (germline): MDHEN, SYDVKM. Trimming shortened V by 6 bases and J by 2 bases, and 19 bases separated the two germline ends. This CDR3 is 16 amino acids long. The CDR3 DNA follows: TGTGCCAGCAGCCTCCTTACGAAGGGAGTGCAAGAGACCCAGTACTTC. It is translated as CASSLLTKGVQETQYF. Complete variable domain (other parts from reference TRBV28 and TRBJ2-5): DVKVTQSSRYLVKRTGEKVFLECVQDMDHENMFWYRQDPGLGLRLIYFSYDVKMKEKGDIPEGYSVSREKKERFSLILESASTNQTSMYLCASSLLTKGVQETQYFGPGTRLLVL.

This clone has a handful of counts. V gene TRBV9 combines with J gene TRBJ2-1; TRBD2 aligns across 9 bases. The CDR3 consists of 17 residues. J was trimmed by 0 bases and V by 0 bases; bases with no gene match: 4. Germline V gives CDR1 SGDLS, CDR2 YYNGEE. The CDR3 DNA reads TGTGCCAGCAGCGTAGGGTCTAGCGGGAACTCCTACAATGAGCAGTTCTTC. This encodes CASSVGSSGNSYNEQFF.

A few counts support this clone. This sequence joins TRBV5-6 and TRBJ1-5; the D gene is possibly TRBD1 (6 bases). The V gene's germline CDR1 is SGHDT and CDR2 YYEEEE. V lost 0 bases and J lost 5, with 15 bases in between. CDR3 length: 16 amino acids. For the CDR3, the DNA is TGTGCCAGCAGCTTGGCGGCAGGGGACTACTATCAGCCCCAGCATTTT. This translates into CASSLAAGDYYQPQHF.